This record concerns one T cell receptor (beta chain) sequence. The sample is drawn from a study of blood T cell repertoires in COVID-19. On the study more broadly: The samples span acute and convalescent COVID-19 from the United States, Italy and Spain. In each case, the material was cDNA or gDNA derived from T cells, B-cell-depleted T cells, or PBMCs.

Germline trimming cut 2 bases from V and 5 bases from J; bases unmatched to any gene: 4. CDR1 and CDR2 (germline): SGHTA, FQGNSA. This CDR3 region has 15 residues. Original methodology: Estimated nucleated cell counts came from reference gene primer amplification. Data came from immunoSEQ multiplex PCR; TCRdb stores just in-frame clones and leaves some out. The V and J calls and clone size were taken over from that table, and D and trimming were inferred from the DNA. The table records 65,000 to 90,000 clones, roughly 86% of them present only once. The specimen sequenced was peripheral blood. The TCR comes from an elderly woman in a cohort sampled during active or convalescent COVID-19. The rearrangement links TRBV7-2 to TRBJ1-3, with TRBD1 matching over 9 bases. For the CDR3, the DNA is TGTGCCAGCAGCTTACCCGGGACAGGGAGAAACACCATATATTTT. It yields the protein CASSLPGTGRNTIYF.